This T cell receptor (beta chain) was observed in a study of CD8 T cells in ankylosing spondylitis. Study outcomes and limitations: For ankylosing spondylitis blood, a TCR beta motif of fewer than 10 highly homologous variants appeared characteristic. The clones that were linked to disease were reported to be significantly enriched in matched synovial fluid samples from ankylosing spondylitis patients. Some motif variants had been reported before (in reactive arthritis synovial fluid and blood).

TCRdb recomputed calls from the 5' RACE reads with MiXCR, one row per CDR3 protein. Seen here are more than 600,000 distinct CDR3 sequences, around 19% observed once, and the top ten hold under 20%. Unmatched junction bases numbered 6, after V lost 0 bases and J lost 2 bases. Germline-derived CDR1 and CDR2 are MGHRA and YSYEKL. This CDR3 contains 18 residues. This clonotype appeared a few times. The antigen is unknown. This receptor was identified in a male donor with ankylosing spondylitis. This sequence joins TRBV4-1 and TRBJ2-6; 8 bases line up with TRBD1. Material for sequencing was blood, either unsorted or a sorted T cell fraction (not recorded which). CDR3 nucleotides: TGCGCCAGCAGCCAAGAAGGCCAGGGGGCAGCTGGGGCCAACGTCCTGACTTTC. Translated: CASSQEGQGAAGANVLTF.